Listed below are T cell receptor beta chains from one sample, sequenced in a study of blood T cell repertoires in COVID-19. Profiled with immunoSEQ multiplex PCR; TCRdb holds only in-frame clones, not every one. Of a few hundred thousand clones listed, around nine tenths were seen once; the top ten hold approximately 2%. Sequenced sample: peripheral blood. Source of these receptors: a woman under 40 with COVID-19, enrolled during active disease. The CDR3 runs from the conserved cysteine through the conserved F or W. Fields, in order: D gene, clone size, J gene, V gene, CDR3 protein, CDR3 DNA. A D gene is named only where the DNA matches it firmly. The size field is filled for only some rows; it gives once, few, many or a size class.

d_call: TRBD2
clone_size: NA
j_call: TRBJ2-3
v_call: TRBV6-5
cdr3_aa: CASSPLSGAPDTQYF
cdr3_nt: TGTGCCAGCAGTCCCCTGAGCGGGGCCCCAGATACGCAGTATTTT

d_call: NA
clone_size: NA
j_call: TRBJ1-1
v_call: TRBV18
cdr3_aa: CASSPTQGRAQGEAFF
cdr3_nt: TGTGCCAGCTCACCAACCCAAGGCAGGGCGCAGGGGGAAGCTTTCTTT

d_call: TRBD1
clone_size: NA
j_call: TRBJ1-2
v_call: TRBV2
cdr3_aa: CASRETGFYGYTF
cdr3_nt: TGTGCCAGCAGAGAGACAGGGTTCTATGGCTACACCTTC

d_call: TRBD1
clone_size: NA
j_call: TRBJ1-1
v_call: TRBV6-5
cdr3_aa: CASRDTGTGHTEAFF
cdr3_nt: TGTGCCAGCAGAGATACCGGGACAGGGCATACTGAAGCTTTCTTT

d_call: NA
clone_size: once
j_call: TRBJ1-1
v_call: TRBV5-4
cdr3_aa: CASTSQGMNTEAFF
cdr3_nt: TGTGCCAGCACGTCGCAGGGAATGAACACTGAAGCTTTCTTT

d_call: NA
clone_size: NA
j_call: TRBJ2-4
v_call: TRBV7-2
cdr3_aa: CASSPTASKNIQYF
cdr3_nt: TGTGCCAGCAGCCCGACAGCCTCCAAAAACATTCAGTACTTC

d_call: NA
clone_size: NA
j_call: TRBJ1-1
v_call: TRBV19
cdr3_aa: CASSRDKDTEAFF
cdr3_nt: TGTGCCAGTAGCCGGGACAAAGACACTGAAGCTTTCTTT

d_call: NA
clone_size: NA
j_call: TRBJ2-1
v_call: TRBV4-1
cdr3_aa: CASSQAVAYEQFF
cdr3_nt: TGCGCCAGCAGCCAAGCTGTGGCTTATGAGCAGTTCTTC

d_call: NA
clone_size: NA
j_call: TRBJ1-6
v_call: TRBV5-4
cdr3_aa: CASSLVGVGPLHF
cdr3_nt: TGTGCCAGCAGCTTGGTCGGGGTCGGGCCCCTCCACTTT

d_call: TRBD1
clone_size: NA
j_call: TRBJ1-6
v_call: TRBV5-5
cdr3_aa: CASSRDRLNSPLHF
cdr3_nt: TGTGCCAGCAGTCGGGACAGACTTAATTCACCCCTCCACTTT

d_call: NA
clone_size: NA
j_call: TRBJ2-1
v_call: TRBV6-2/TRBV6-3
cdr3_aa: CASSSDFPPSQFF
cdr3_nt: TGTGCCAGCAGTTCGGACTTTCCTCCTTCGCAGTTCTTC

d_call: NA
clone_size: NA
j_call: TRBJ2-1
v_call: TRBV19
cdr3_aa: CASRLRGGSNEQFF
cdr3_nt: TGTGCCAGTAGATTAAGGGGGGGAAGCAATGAGCAGTTCTTC

d_call: NA
clone_size: once
j_call: TRBJ1-1
v_call: TRBV24-1
cdr3_aa: CATSDQEETEAFF
cdr3_nt: TGTGCCACCAGTGATCAGGAGGAGACTGAAGCTTTCTTT

d_call: NA
clone_size: NA
j_call: TRBJ1-6
v_call: TRBV6-1
cdr3_aa: CASSEAERYNSPLHF
cdr3_nt: TGTGCCAGCAGTGAAGCCGAGCGGTATAATTCACCCCTCCACTTT

d_call: TRBD2
clone_size: NA
j_call: TRBJ2-3
v_call: TRBV4-2
cdr3_aa: CASSQGGGGSDTQYF
cdr3_nt: TGTGCCAGCAGCCAAGGCGGGGGGGGTTCAGATACGCAGTATTTT

d_call: NA
clone_size: few
j_call: TRBJ1-5
v_call: TRBV19
cdr3_aa: CASKINRVQPQHF
cdr3_nt: TGTGCCAGCAAAATTAACAGGGTCCAGCCCCAGCATTTT

d_call: NA
clone_size: NA
j_call: TRBJ1-3
v_call: TRBV4-1
cdr3_aa: CASSQDSTGSGNTIYF
cdr3_nt: TGCGCCAGCAGCCAAGATTCTACGGGTTCCGGAAACACCATATATTTT

d_call: NA
clone_size: NA
j_call: TRBJ1-1
v_call: TRBV5-4
cdr3_aa: CASSPTGQLVNTEAFF
cdr3_nt: TGTGCCAGCAGCCCCACAGGGCAATTAGTGAACACTGAAGCTTTCTTT

d_call: NA
clone_size: NA
j_call: TRBJ2-5
v_call: TRBV11-3
cdr3_aa: CASSLGGEETQYF
cdr3_nt: TGTGCCAGCAGCTTAGGGGGGGAAGAGACCCAGTACTTC

d_call: TRBD2
clone_size: NA
j_call: TRBJ2-3
v_call: TRBV7-2
cdr3_aa: CASSFYSGGAGDTQYF
cdr3_nt: TGTGCCAGCAGCTTTTATAGCGGGGGGGCCGGAGATACGCAGTATTTT

d_call: NA
clone_size: NA
j_call: TRBJ2-1
v_call: TRBV18
cdr3_aa: CASSPAGALPNEQFF
cdr3_nt: TGTGCCAGCTCACCAGCGGGGGCCCTTCCCAATGAGCAGTTCTTC

d_call: TRBD1
clone_size: NA
j_call: TRBJ1-5
v_call: TRBV6-5
cdr3_aa: CASSRTGGNQPQHF
cdr3_nt: TGTGCCAGCAGCCGGACAGGCGGCAATCAGCCCCAGCATTTT

d_call: NA
clone_size: NA
j_call: TRBJ1-1
v_call: TRBV5-1
cdr3_aa: CASSLAQGRDTEAFF
cdr3_nt: TGCGCCAGCAGCTTGGCGCAGGGGCGGGACACTGAAGCTTTCTTT

d_call: NA
clone_size: NA
j_call: TRBJ2-3
v_call: TRBV27
cdr3_aa: CASRAPGSTDTQYF
cdr3_nt: TGTGCCAGCAGAGCCCCAGGGAGCACAGATACGCAGTATTTT

d_call: NA
clone_size: NA
j_call: TRBJ1-4
v_call: TRBV7-8
cdr3_aa: CASRVGPTNEKLFF
cdr3_nt: TGTGCCAGCAGGGTTGGGCCAACTAATGAAAAACTGTTTTTT

d_call: NA
clone_size: NA
j_call: TRBJ2-1
v_call: TRBV10-1
cdr3_aa: CASSPNTGDNEQFF
cdr3_nt: TGCGCCAGCAGCCCTAACACCGGAGACAATGAGCAGTTCTTC

d_call: NA
clone_size: NA
j_call: TRBJ2-1
v_call: TRBV10-3
cdr3_aa: CAISEGAQNEQFF
cdr3_nt: TGTGCCATCAGTGAGGGGGCGCAGAATGAGCAGTTCTTC